The source of this T cell receptor beta chain is a study of blood T cell repertoires in COVID-19. About the research overall: COVID-19 samples, acute and convalescent, were from the United States, Italy and Spain. The analysed material was cDNA or gDNA that came from T cells, B-cell-depleted T cells, or PBMCs.

As originally analysed: Estimation of nucleated cell counts relied on the amplification of reference gene primers. Repertoires were generated with immunoSEQ multiplex PCR, while TCRdb's copy carries only in-frame clones and drops some. V and J calls and clone size come straight from that table; D and trimming were deduced from the DNA. In the table there are fewer than 400,000 clones, around 80% of which are singletons. V lost 0 bases, J lost 8 bases, and 8 bases stayed unmatched. CDR3 length: 15 amino acids. CDR1 is SGDLS, CDR2 YYNGEE, per germline. This receptor was obtained from a man aged 25 to 45 with active or convalescent COVID-19. The chain couples TRBV9 to TRBJ1-2; the match to TRBD1 covers 9 bases. The material sequenced was peripheral blood. The CDR3 protein is CASSVGGQGIHGYTF. CDR3 nucleotide sequence: TGTGCCAGCAGCGTAGGGGGACAGGGTATCCACGGCTACACCTTC.